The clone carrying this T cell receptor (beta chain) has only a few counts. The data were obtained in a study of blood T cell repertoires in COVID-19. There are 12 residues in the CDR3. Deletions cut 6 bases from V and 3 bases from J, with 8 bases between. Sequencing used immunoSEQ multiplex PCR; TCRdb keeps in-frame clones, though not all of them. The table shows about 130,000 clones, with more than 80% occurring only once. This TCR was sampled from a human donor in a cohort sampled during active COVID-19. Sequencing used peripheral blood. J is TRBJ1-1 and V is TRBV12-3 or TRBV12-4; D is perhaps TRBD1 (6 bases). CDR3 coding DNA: TGTGCCAGCAGGAGGGGGTACACTGAAGCTTTCTTT. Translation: CASRRGYTEAFF.